These T cell receptor beta chains were read from a single sample in a study of blood T cell repertoires in COVID-19. Repertoires were generated with immunoSEQ multiplex PCR, while TCRdb's copy carries only in-frame clones and drops some. The data contain 180,000 or so clones, 81% of them singletons. The sequenced sample was peripheral blood. These receptors were collected from a woman in her thirties or forties with COVID-19, enrolled during active disease. Each CDR3 is given with its conserved first and last residue. Each record gives: clone size, D gene, J gene, V gene, CDR3 DNA, CDR3 protein. A D gene is named only where the DNA matches it firmly. Clone size is shown for a subset of rows, as once, few, many or a class of expanded clone.

abundance: few; d_gene: .; j_gene: TRBJ2-1; v_gene: TRBV5-1; CDR3nt: TGCGCCAGCAGTCACGGGGGTTTAACTGAGTTCTTC; CDR3aa: CASSHGGLTEFF
abundance: .; d_gene: .; j_gene: TRBJ1-1; v_gene: TRBV25-1; CDR3nt: TGTGCCAGCAGTGATTCTCTTCTCGCTGAAGCTTTCTTT; CDR3aa: CASSDSLLAEAFF
abundance: .; d_gene: .; j_gene: TRBJ2-2; v_gene: TRBV28; CDR3nt: TGTGCCAGCAGTTCCCCCTCTAGGTGGGAGCGGACCGGGGAGCTGTTTTTT; CDR3aa: CASSSPSRWERTGELFF
abundance: .; d_gene: .; j_gene: TRBJ1-2; v_gene: TRBV30; CDR3nt: TGTGCCTGGTTTAGGGGCACCCTCTGGGGCTACACCTTC; CDR3aa: CAWFRGTLWGYTF
abundance: .; d_gene: .; j_gene: TRBJ2-1; v_gene: TRBV19; CDR3nt: TGTGCCAGTAGTATAAGCGGAGACCACTCCTACAATGAGCAGTTCTTC; CDR3aa: CASSISGDHSYNEQFF
abundance: once; d_gene: .; j_gene: TRBJ2-2; v_gene: TRBV21-1; CDR3nt: TGTGCCAGCACCCAAGAGGGATCTAACACCGGGGAGCTGTTTTTT; CDR3aa: CASTQEGSNTGELFF
abundance: .; d_gene: TRBD2; j_gene: TRBJ2-3; v_gene: TRBV5-1; CDR3nt: TGCGCCAGCAGCTTGGAGGGGTTGTCTAGCGGGAGTGGGGCAGATACGCAGTATTTT; CDR3aa: CASSLEGLSSGSGADTQYF
abundance: .; d_gene: .; j_gene: TRBJ1-5; v_gene: TRBV30; CDR3nt: TGTGCCTGGAGAGGGGGTGGCAATCAGCCCCAGCATTTT; CDR3aa: CAWRGGGNQPQHF
abundance: .; d_gene: .; j_gene: TRBJ2-3; v_gene: TRBV6-5; CDR3nt: TGTGCCAGCAGTTATGCGGGGATCGCTAGCACAGATACGCAGTATTTT; CDR3aa: CASSYAGIASTDTQYF
abundance: .; d_gene: TRBD1; j_gene: TRBJ1-1; v_gene: TRBV5-6; CDR3nt: TGTGCCAGCAGCTTGGGGGACAGGGGAAGAGGAGTAGCTTTCTTT; CDR3aa: CASSLGDRGRGVAFF
abundance: .; d_gene: .; j_gene: TRBJ2-7; v_gene: TRBV7-2; CDR3nt: TGTGCCAGCAGCATCAGCTACGAGCAGTACTTC; CDR3aa: CASSISYEQYF
abundance: .; d_gene: TRBD1; j_gene: TRBJ1-2; v_gene: TRBV13; CDR3nt: TGTGCCAGCAGCTTAGGCCAGACAGGGCCGGGAGGCTACACCTTC; CDR3aa: CASSLGQTGPGGYTF
abundance: .; d_gene: TRBD1; j_gene: TRBJ2-5; v_gene: TRBV20-1; CDR3nt: TGCAGTGTTGGACAGGGTCCGACCCAGTACTTC; CDR3aa: CSVGQGPTQYF
abundance: .; d_gene: .; j_gene: TRBJ1-1; v_gene: TRBV20-1; CDR3nt: TGCAGTGCTAGACTCGACGGACTGTCTTTCTTT; CDR3aa: CSARLDGLSFF
abundance: once; d_gene: .; j_gene: TRBJ1-1; v_gene: TRBV20-1; CDR3nt: TGCAGTGCCAGAACGCGGGAAGCTTTCTTT; CDR3aa: CSARTREAFF
abundance: few; d_gene: TRBD2; j_gene: TRBJ2-7; v_gene: TRBV5-4; CDR3nt: TGTGCCAGCAGCTTGGGCTTCGCTAGCGGGAGCTACGAGCAGTACTTC; CDR3aa: CASSLGFASGSYEQYF
abundance: .; d_gene: .; j_gene: TRBJ2-7; v_gene: TRBV20-1; CDR3nt: TGCAGTGCCACCCGGGACTACGAGCAGTACTTC; CDR3aa: CSATRDYEQYF
abundance: .; d_gene: TRBD1; j_gene: TRBJ1-2; v_gene: TRBV11-2; CDR3nt: TGTGCCAGCAGCCCGGGGACAGCGAACTATGGCTACACCTTC; CDR3aa: CASSPGTANYGYTF
abundance: .; d_gene: .; j_gene: TRBJ2-1; v_gene: TRBV2; CDR3nt: TGTGCCAGCAGTGATGTAGGAGAACTCTCCTACAATGAGCAGTTCTTC; CDR3aa: CASSDVGELSYNEQFF